The rows below give T cell receptor beta chains drawn from one sample of a study of T cell responses to AZD1222 COVID-19 vaccine. Method: immunoSEQ multiplex PCR; TCRdb's copy keeps in-frame clones and lacks some. The table includes over 150,000 clones, about 87% detected once. The specimen comprised peripheral blood, sampled on day 0 of AZD1222 vaccination. All receptors derive from an adult in good health. CDR3s include the opening cysteine and the closing phenylalanine or tryptophan. A D gene is named only where the DNA matches it firmly. A clone size is listed for some rows: how often the clone was seen (once, few, many), or a class if it is expanded.

J | size | length | D | V | CDR3 | DNA
TRBJ2-5 | NA | 13 | NA | TRBV6-5 | CASRQGDRETQYF | TGTGCCAGCAGGCAGGGTGATCGAGAGACCCAGTACTTC
TRBJ2-4 | NA | 15 | NA | TRBV5-1 | CASSLGGLAKNIQYF | TGCGCCAGCAGCTTGGGCGGGCTAGCCAAAAACATTCAGTACTTC
TRBJ2-7 | NA | 11 | NA | TRBV7-2 | CASSLYYEQYF | TGTGCCAGCAGCTTATACTACGAGCAGTACTTC
TRBJ2-1 | NA | 13 | NA | TRBV14 | CASRQSLHNEQFF | TGTGCCAGCAGACAGTCTTTACACAATGAGCAGTTCTTC
TRBJ1-1 | NA | 14 | NA | TRBV6-5 | CASIPPGGNTEAFF | TGTGCCAGCATCCCTCCGGGGGGGAACACTGAAGCTTTCTTT
TRBJ2-7 | NA | 16 | NA | TRBV4-1 | CASSSSISAGPYEQYF | TGCGCCAGCAGCTCCTCAATCTCGGCAGGTCCCTACGAGCAGTACTTC
TRBJ1-1 | NA | 15 | TRBD1 | TRBV4-3 | CASSQDLQGGTEAFF | TGCGCCAGCAGCCAAGACCTCCAGGGGGGCACTGAAGCTTTCTTT
TRBJ1-5 | NA | 14 | NA | TRBV5-8 | CASSSGQYNQPQHF | TGTGCCAGCAGCTCAGGACAGTACAATCAGCCCCAGCATTTT
TRBJ2-1 | NA | 15 | NA | TRBV9 | CASSAGGLSYNEQFF | TGTGCCAGCAGCGCCGGGGGTCTTTCCTACAATGAGCAGTTCTTC
TRBJ1-2 | NA | 16 | NA | TRBV5-5 | CASRINALGQGYGYTF | TGTGCCAGCAGAATCAACGCCCTCGGGCAGGGCTATGGCTACACCTTC
TRBJ2-6 | NA | 16 | TRBD2 | TRBV11-2 | CASSLGRGTGANVLTF | TGTGCCAGCAGCTTAGGGCGGGGGACTGGGGCCAACGTCCTGACTTTC
TRBJ1-6 | NA | 14 | TRBD1 | TRBV6-5 | CATKGGTEGSPLHF | TGTGCCACCAAAGGGGGGACAGAAGGATCACCCCTCCACTTT
TRBJ2-7 | NA | 13 | TRBD1 | TRBV28 | CATQTGTGNEQYF | TGTGCCACCCAGACCGGGACAGGGAACGAGCAGTACTTC
TRBJ2-2 | NA | 16 | NA | TRBV3-1/TRBV3-2 | CASSQNTGTNTGELFF | TGTGCCAGCAGCCAAAACACAGGGACGAACACCGGGGAGCTGTTTTTT
TRBJ1-6 | NA | 12 | NA | TRBV12-3/TRBV12-4 | CASSSPNSPLHF | TGTGCCAGCAGTTCCCCGAATTCACCCCTCCACTTT
TRBJ2-5 | NA | 14 | TRBD2 | TRBV3-1/TRBV3-2 | CASSRLAGKETQYF | TGTGCCAGCAGCAGACTAGCGGGGAAAGAGACCCAGTACTTC
TRBJ2-1 | many | 13 | NA | TRBV19 | CASGGARYNEQFF | TGTGCCAGTGGGGGGGCGAGGTACAATGAGCAGTTCTTC
TRBJ2-6 | NA | 17 | TRBD1 | TRBV24-1 | CATSDPGTVSGANVLTF | TGTGCCACCAGTGACCCGGGGACAGTCTCTGGGGCCAACGTCCTGACTTTC
TRBJ1-1 | once | 15 | NA | TRBV10-3 | CAISGGTGTRTEAFF | TGTGCCATCAGTGGGGGAACAGGGACAAGAACTGAAGCTTTCTTT
TRBJ2-3 | few | 14 | NA | TRBV7-2 | CASSFPQATDTQYF | TGTGCCAGCAGCTTCCCCCAGGCCACAGATACGCAGTATTTT
TRBJ1-3 | NA | 15 | NA | TRBV9 | CASSVEGSSGNTIYF | TGTGCCAGCAGCGTAGAGGGGAGCTCTGGAAACACCATATATTTT
TRBJ2-7 | NA | 11 | NA | TRBV7-9 | CASSPGGEQYF | TGTGCCAGCAGCCCTGGGGGGGAGCAGTACTTC
TRBJ1-5 | NA | 13 | NA | TRBV7-2 | CASSQTVEQPQHF | TGTGCCAGCAGTCAGACGGTGGAGCAGCCCCAGCATTTT
TRBJ1-4 | NA | 17 | NA | TRBV4-1 | CASSQEEFRGTNEKLFF | TGCGCCAGCAGCCAAGAAGAGTTTCGGGGAACTAATGAAAAACTGTTTTTT
TRBJ2-7 | NA | 14 | NA | TRBV5-5 | CASSLAGSSYEQYF | TGTGCCAGCAGCTTGGCGGGCAGTTCCTACGAGCAGTACTTC